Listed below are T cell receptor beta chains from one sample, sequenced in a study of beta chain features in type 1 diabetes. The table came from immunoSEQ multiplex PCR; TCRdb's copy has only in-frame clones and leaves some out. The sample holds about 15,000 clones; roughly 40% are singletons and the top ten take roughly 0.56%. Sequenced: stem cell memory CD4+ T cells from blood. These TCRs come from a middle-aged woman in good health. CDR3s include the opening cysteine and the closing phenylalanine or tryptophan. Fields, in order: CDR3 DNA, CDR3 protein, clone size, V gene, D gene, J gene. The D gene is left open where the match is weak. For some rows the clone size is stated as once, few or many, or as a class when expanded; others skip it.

CDR3nt: TGTGCCAGCAGCCCACGACTAGCCGGGGAGCTGTTTTTT; CDR3aa: CASSPRLAGELFF; abundance: few; v_gene: TRBV7-9; d_gene: NA; j_gene: TRBJ2-2
CDR3nt: TGTGCCAGCAGCCCGCCTGGGACAGGGCGTGGCACTGAAGCTTTCTTT; CDR3aa: CASSPPGTGRGTEAFF; abundance: NA; v_gene: TRBV7-9; d_gene: TRBD1; j_gene: TRBJ1-1
CDR3nt: TGCGCCAGCAGGCAAGACACCTCTGGGGCCAACGTCCTGACTTTC; CDR3aa: CASRQDTSGANVLTF; abundance: NA; v_gene: TRBV5-1; d_gene: NA; j_gene: TRBJ2-6
CDR3nt: TGTGCCAGCAGCTTGGTCGGGGGCTCCTACAATGAGCAGTTCTTC; CDR3aa: CASSLVGGSYNEQFF; abundance: few; v_gene: TRBV5-8; d_gene: NA; j_gene: TRBJ2-1
CDR3nt: TGTGCCAGCAGCCTGCTCGCAGGGCGGTGGACAGATACGCAGTATTTT; CDR3aa: CASSLLAGRWTDTQYF; abundance: NA; v_gene: TRBV6-6; d_gene: NA; j_gene: TRBJ2-3
CDR3nt: TGTGCCAGCTCACCCCCCGGGACAGGGGCTACCAATGAGCAGTTCTTC; CDR3aa: CASSPPGTGATNEQFF; abundance: medium-sized; v_gene: TRBV18; d_gene: TRBD1; j_gene: TRBJ2-1
CDR3nt: TGCGCCAGCAGCTTCGGGACTAGCCAGGGTAATGAGCAGTTCTTC; CDR3aa: CASSFGTSQGNEQFF; abundance: NA; v_gene: TRBV5-1; d_gene: TRBD2; j_gene: TRBJ2-1
CDR3nt: TGTGCCACCAGCAGAGAGACTAGCGGGGGGGCGAGAGAGCAGTTCTTC; CDR3aa: CATSRETSGGAREQFF; abundance: NA; v_gene: TRBV15; d_gene: TRBD2; j_gene: TRBJ2-1
CDR3nt: TGTGCCAGCAGGCTCGGCTCCTATAATTCACCCCTCCACTTT; CDR3aa: CASRLGSYNSPLHF; abundance: NA; v_gene: TRBV7-9; d_gene: NA; j_gene: TRBJ1-6
CDR3nt: TGCGCCAGCAGCCATCCCGGGAGTAGCGGGGGGGGATCCTACAATGAGCAGTTCTTC; CDR3aa: CASSHPGSSGGGSYNEQFF; abundance: few; v_gene: TRBV4-3; d_gene: TRBD2; j_gene: TRBJ2-1
CDR3nt: TGTGCCAGCAAGTTTACAGGAGCTAACTATGGCTACACCTTC; CDR3aa: CASKFTGANYGYTF; abundance: NA; v_gene: TRBV6-6; d_gene: NA; j_gene: TRBJ1-2
CDR3nt: TGTGCCATCACCCTTCGGGCAGGGGGCGTGAACACTGAAGCTTTCTTT; CDR3aa: CAITLRAGGVNTEAFF; abundance: NA; v_gene: TRBV10-3; d_gene: TRBD1; j_gene: TRBJ1-1
CDR3nt: TGTGCCAGCAGCTTGTTGGGCAGTAGAATAAATAGCAATCAGCCCCAGCATTTT; CDR3aa: CASSLLGSRINSNQPQHF; abundance: few; v_gene: TRBV5-5; d_gene: NA; j_gene: TRBJ1-5
CDR3nt: TGTGCCAGCTCACCCCAGGGAATGAACACTGAAGCTTTCTTT; CDR3aa: CASSPQGMNTEAFF; abundance: few; v_gene: TRBV18; d_gene: NA; j_gene: TRBJ1-1
CDR3nt: TGTGCCAGCAGCTTAGCGAGACTAGCGGGGGGCTCCACAGATACGCAGTATTTT; CDR3aa: CASSLARLAGGSTDTQYF; abundance: NA; v_gene: TRBV7-2; d_gene: TRBD2; j_gene: TRBJ2-3
CDR3nt: TGTGCCACCAGCAGAGAGGGGGGAGCCTACGAGCAGTACTTC; CDR3aa: CATSREGGAYEQYF; abundance: once; v_gene: TRBV15; d_gene: NA; j_gene: TRBJ2-7
CDR3nt: TGCGCCAGCAGCCAACTCTGGTTGACAGCTACTGGGGCCAACGTCCTGACTTTC; CDR3aa: CASSQLWLTATGANVLTF; abundance: few; v_gene: TRBV4-3; d_gene: NA; j_gene: TRBJ2-6
CDR3nt: TGTGCCAGCAGCATAGGACAGAGCACTGAAGCTTTCTTT; CDR3aa: CASSIGQSTEAFF; abundance: NA; v_gene: TRBV5-6; d_gene: NA; j_gene: TRBJ1-1
CDR3nt: TGCGCCAGCAGCTCGGGGGGACGGGTGAGGTCACCCCTCCACTTT; CDR3aa: CASSSGGRVRSPLHF; abundance: few; v_gene: TRBV5-1; d_gene: NA; j_gene: TRBJ1-6
CDR3nt: TGTGCCAGCAGCCAACGGAACAGGGACTATGGCTACACCTTC; CDR3aa: CASSQRNRDYGYTF; abundance: few; v_gene: TRBV4-2; d_gene: NA; j_gene: TRBJ1-2
CDR3nt: TGTGCCAGCAGTCCTACAGGGGACAACACAGATACGCAGTATTTT; CDR3aa: CASSPTGDNTDTQYF; abundance: few; v_gene: TRBV28; d_gene: TRBD1; j_gene: TRBJ2-3
CDR3nt: TGTGCCAGCAGCCAAGAGTGGCGGGGGCTGGCTTTCTTT; CDR3aa: CASSQEWRGLAFF; abundance: few; v_gene: TRBV14; d_gene: NA; j_gene: TRBJ1-1
CDR3nt: TGTGCCAGCAGCTTGCGGGGGGCAGAGACCCAGTACTTC; CDR3aa: CASSLRGAETQYF; abundance: few; v_gene: TRBV5-4; d_gene: NA; j_gene: TRBJ2-5
CDR3nt: TGTGCCAGCAGCTTACAGGGGGTTGAAGCTTTCTTT; CDR3aa: CASSLQGVEAFF; abundance: NA; v_gene: TRBV7-2; d_gene: TRBD1; j_gene: TRBJ1-1
CDR3nt: TGTGCCACCATGGGGGGGGCGGCTCAGCCCCAGCATTTT; CDR3aa: CATMGGAAQPQHF; abundance: NA; v_gene: TRBV27; d_gene: NA; j_gene: TRBJ1-5
CDR3nt: TGTGCCAGCAGTTTAACAGGGACTCAGCCCCAGCATTTT; CDR3aa: CASSLTGTQPQHF; abundance: NA; v_gene: TRBV6-4; d_gene: NA; j_gene: TRBJ1-5
CDR3nt: TGTGCCAGCAGTTACTCGCCGGGTAACTATGGCTACACCTTC; CDR3aa: CASSYSPGNYGYTF; abundance: NA; v_gene: TRBV6-5; d_gene: NA; j_gene: TRBJ1-2
CDR3nt: TGCGCCAGCAGCTTCTTAAGGGGCTCTAGCACAGATACGCAGTATTTT; CDR3aa: CASSFLRGSSTDTQYF; abundance: NA; v_gene: TRBV5-1; d_gene: NA; j_gene: TRBJ2-3
CDR3nt: TGTGCCAGCTCATCCGGGACAGGGACCTCTGGGGCCAACGTCCTGACTTTC; CDR3aa: CASSSGTGTSGANVLTF; abundance: NA; v_gene: TRBV18; d_gene: TRBD1; j_gene: TRBJ2-6
CDR3nt: TGTGCCAGCAGCTTAGTGGCTAGCGGGAGGAATGAGCAGTTCTTC; CDR3aa: CASSLVASGRNEQFF; abundance: NA; v_gene: TRBV7-6; d_gene: TRBD2; j_gene: TRBJ2-1
CDR3nt: TGTGCTAGTGGTTTGGTTCGGGCCGGGGAGCTGTTTTTT; CDR3aa: CASGLVRAGELFF; abundance: NA; v_gene: TRBV12-5; d_gene: NA; j_gene: TRBJ2-2
CDR3nt: TGTGCCAGTAGTAGTAGCGCATACAATGAGCAGTTCTTC; CDR3aa: CASSSSAYNEQFF; abundance: NA; v_gene: TRBV19; d_gene: NA; j_gene: TRBJ2-1
CDR3nt: TGTGCCAGCAGAAGACAGGGCGGGAGGTATGGCTACACCTTC; CDR3aa: CASRRQGGRYGYTF; abundance: NA; v_gene: TRBV11-3; d_gene: TRBD1; j_gene: TRBJ1-2
CDR3nt: TGCGCCAGCAGTGTTGATGGACAGCAAATTGAAAAACTGTTTTTT; CDR3aa: CASSVDGQQIEKLFF; abundance: NA; v_gene: TRBV10-2; d_gene: NA; j_gene: TRBJ1-4
CDR3nt: TGCGCCAGCAGCCAAAAGTGGCCGATGGACGAGCAGTACTTC; CDR3aa: CASSQKWPMDEQYF; abundance: few; v_gene: TRBV5-4; d_gene: NA; j_gene: TRBJ2-7
CDR3nt: TGTGCCAGCAGGGGCGGGGGGCCAGATACGCAGTATTTT; CDR3aa: CASRGGGPDTQYF; abundance: few; v_gene: TRBV6-6; d_gene: TRBD2; j_gene: TRBJ2-3
CDR3nt: TGTGCCAGCAGCTCCAGGGTCTCTGGGGCCAACGTCCTGACTTTC; CDR3aa: CASSSRVSGANVLTF; abundance: few; v_gene: TRBV13; d_gene: NA; j_gene: TRBJ2-6
CDR3nt: TGTGCCAGCAGCTCCGGAAAGAGGGCCCAAGAGACCCAGTACTTC; CDR3aa: CASSSGKRAQETQYF; abundance: few; v_gene: TRBV5-8; d_gene: NA; j_gene: TRBJ2-5
CDR3nt: TGTGCCAGTACCCCCTACTCTCCCGGGACAGGGGGCAGCACCTACGAGCAGTACTTC; CDR3aa: CASTPYSPGTGGSTYEQYF; abundance: few; v_gene: TRBV19; d_gene: TRBD1; j_gene: TRBJ2-7
CDR3nt: TGTGCCAGTAGTATTAACAGGGCGGACACCATATATTTT; CDR3aa: CASSINRADTIYF; abundance: NA; v_gene: TRBV19; d_gene: NA; j_gene: TRBJ1-3
CDR3nt: TGTGCCAGCAGCCTTTTTGAGGGGGCTAACTATGGCTACACCTTC; CDR3aa: CASSLFEGANYGYTF; abundance: NA; v_gene: TRBV7-2; d_gene: NA; j_gene: TRBJ1-2
CDR3nt: TGTGCCAGCAGGGGGAGGACAGGGGTAAACGAGCAGTACTTC; CDR3aa: CASRGRTGVNEQYF; abundance: NA; v_gene: TRBV2; d_gene: TRBD1; j_gene: TRBJ2-7
CDR3nt: TGCGCCAGCAGCTTGGGGCAGGGGGTGTTCTATGGCTACACCTTC; CDR3aa: CASSLGQGVFYGYTF; abundance: NA; v_gene: TRBV5-1; d_gene: TRBD1; j_gene: TRBJ1-2
CDR3nt: TGTGCCAGCACCCACCGGCGGGGGATGGACACCGGGGAGCTGTTTTTT; CDR3aa: CASTHRRGMDTGELFF; abundance: NA; v_gene: TRBV6-6; d_gene: TRBD2; j_gene: TRBJ2-2
CDR3nt: TGTGCCAGCAGTTACTCGGGACAGGGTGTTGGAAACACCATATATTTT; CDR3aa: CASSYSGQGVGNTIYF; abundance: NA; v_gene: TRBV6-5; d_gene: TRBD1; j_gene: TRBJ1-3
CDR3nt: TGCGCCAGCAGTCAAGAGGGCGGACAGAACTATGGCTACACCTTC; CDR3aa: CASSQEGGQNYGYTF; abundance: NA; v_gene: TRBV23-1; d_gene: NA; j_gene: TRBJ1-2
CDR3nt: TGTGCCAGCAGTGAAATGTGGGCTTACGAGCAGTACTTC; CDR3aa: CASSEMWAYEQYF; abundance: NA; v_gene: TRBV6-5; d_gene: NA; j_gene: TRBJ2-7
CDR3nt: TGTGCCAGCAGTGAGAGGACAGGAAACATTCAGTACTTC; CDR3aa: CASSERTGNIQYF; abundance: NA; v_gene: TRBV6-6; d_gene: TRBD1; j_gene: TRBJ2-4
CDR3nt: TGTGCCAGCATGCCGTCGGGAAACACAGATACGCAGTATTTT; CDR3aa: CASMPSGNTDTQYF; abundance: NA; v_gene: TRBV5-5; d_gene: NA; j_gene: TRBJ2-3